A selection of T cell receptor beta chains follows, all from one sample in a study of shared clonotypes between healthy human individuals. TCRdb's table, derived via immunoSEQ multiplex PCR, lists solely in-frame clones and lacks some. The sample holds 2.3 million or so clones; approximately 93% are singletons and the top ten take 0.39%. The sequencing input was naive CD4+ T cells from PBMCs. The receptor source for this set is a man aged 18-30 years in good health. Some clones in this sample may be carry-over from other donors' samples. Each CDR3 is given with its conserved first and last residue. D genes are given only for firm matches. Part of the rows lack a size; the others show once, few, many or a class for expanded clones.

d_call,v_call,clone_size,j_call,cdr3_nt,cdr3_aa
-,TRBV18,-,TRBJ2-1,TGTGCCAGCTCACTGATAAGACTCGAGGGGTACAATGAGCAGTTCTTC,CASSLIRLEGYNEQFF
-,TRBV5-1,-,TRBJ2-1,TGCGCCAGCAGCTTACCCGGGGCCTACAATGAGCAGTTCTTC,CASSLPGAYNEQFF
-,TRBV6-1,once,TRBJ1-2,TGTGCCAGCAGGGTTAACTATGGCTACACCTTC,CASRVNYGYTF
-,TRBV28,-,TRBJ2-7,TGTGCCAGCAGTGGACAGTTGGAGCAGTACTTC,CASSGQLEQYF
TRBD1,TRBV25-1,-,TRBJ2-1,TGTGCCAGCAGGGGACAGGTCATGAATGAGCAGTTCTTC,CASRGQVMNEQFF
-,TRBV6-5,-,TRBJ2-7,TGTGCCAGTTCGGTGGGGGGCGTGCAGTACTTC,CASSVGGVQYF
-,TRBV25-1,-,TRBJ1-1,TGTGCCGCCCGCGGGGGGGTCAACACTGAAGCTTTCTTT,CAARGGVNTEAFF
-,TRBV29-1,few,TRBJ1-1,TGCAGCGTTGAATCCAGGGTTGTCACTGAAGCTTTCTTT,CSVESRVVTEAFF
-,TRBV9,once,TRBJ2-6,TGTGCCAGCAGCCTCAGGGCTGGGGCCAACGTCCTGACTTTC,CASSLRAGANVLTF
-,TRBV6-1,-,TRBJ1-1,TGTGCCAGTCATCAGGTCTGGAACACTGAAGCTTTCTTT,CASHQVWNTEAFF
-,TRBV19,-,TRBJ1-1,TGTGCCAGTACCCCCGGACCGGTGAACACTGAAGCTTTCTTT,CASTPGPVNTEAFF
TRBD1,TRBV28,few,TRBJ1-1,TGTGCCAGCAGTAATTCGGACAGGGGACAGCTTGAAGCTTTCTTT,CASSNSDRGQLEAFF
TRBD2,TRBV11-2,-,TRBJ2-7,TGTGCCAGCAGCGCAGGGACTAGCGGGAGCTCCTACGAGCAGTACTTC,CASSAGTSGSSYEQYF
-,TRBV14,-,TRBJ1-1,TGTGCCAGCAGCCAATTTGGTATCAGGGCGTATACCACTGAAGCTTTCTTT,CASSQFGIRAYTTEAFF
TRBD1,TRBV5-4,-,TRBJ1-2,TGTGCCAGCAGCTTGGAAGGGACAGGCTTTGGCTACACCTTC,CASSLEGTGFGYTF
TRBD1,TRBV10-2,-,TRBJ2-7,TGCGCCAGCAGTGGACAGGGGTACTCCTACGAGCAGTACTTC,CASSGQGYSYEQYF
TRBD1,TRBV6-1,-,TRBJ1-4,TGTGCCAGCAGTGACGGACAGGGGATAGTTCGCGCAACTAATGAAAAACTGTTTTTT,CASSDGQGIVRATNEKLFF
TRBD1,TRBV28,once,TRBJ1-2,TGTGCCAGCACCGGACAGGGGAAAGGCTACACCTTC,CASTGQGKGYTF
-,TRBV6-1,-,TRBJ2-5,TGTGCCAGCAGTGATCGATGGGCCGCCGACACCCAGTACTTC,CASSDRWAADTQYF
-,TRBV28,-,TRBJ1-5,TGTGCCAGCAAGGGGGACCTGGATAGCAATCAGCCCCAGCATTTT,CASKGDLDSNQPQHF
-,TRBV28,-,TRBJ2-1,TGTGCCAGCAGTTTAACCTCCGAGACTAGACCAGGGCGGTTCTTC,CASSLTSETRPGRFF
-,TRBV28,-,TRBJ2-1,TGTGCCAGCAGTTTAGGCGGGAAGGGTGAGCAGTTCTTC,CASSLGGKGEQFF
-,TRBV30,-,TRBJ1-4,TGTGCCTGGAGTGGCAGGGATAATGAAAAACTGTTTTTT,CAWSGRDNEKLFF
-,TRBV4-1,-,TRBJ1-1,TGCGCCAGCAGCCAAGGTACAGCCCGGGGCACTGAAGCTTTCTTT,CASSQGTARGTEAFF
TRBD1,TRBV11-2,-,TRBJ2-7,TGTGCCAGCACTCCCCTGGTGGGACAGGGGAATCTGACCTACGAGCAGTACTTC,CASTPLVGQGNLTYEQYF
-,TRBV27,-,TRBJ2-3,TGTGCCAGCACCATGTTCCGAGGTTCTGTTCGCGGGAACACAGATACGCAGTATTTT,CASTMFRGSVRGNTDTQYF
-,TRBV30,-,TRBJ1-6,TGTGCCTGGAACCAGGGACGAAATTCACCCCTCCACTTT,CAWNQGRNSPLHF
TRBD2,TRBV5-4,once,TRBJ2-3,TGTGCCAGCAGCAAAAGGACTAGCGGGACTCAAGCAGATACGCAGTATTTT,CASSKRTSGTQADTQYF
TRBD2,TRBV25-1,-,TRBJ2-2,TGTGCCAGCAGTGCCCGGACTAGCGAGGAGCTGTTTTTT,CASSARTSEELFF
-,TRBV30,-,TRBJ2-5,TGTGCCTGGAGCTCAAGAGGTTTTGAGACCCAGTACTTC,CAWSSRGFETQYF
TRBD2,TRBV9,once,TRBJ2-7,TGTGCCAGCAGCGTGGCACTAGCGGGAGGCTACGAGCAGTACTTC,CASSVALAGGYEQYF
-,TRBV6-4,-,TRBJ1-2,TGTGCCAGCAGTGTTGGGGCATTCCAGTCGGGTGGCTACACCTTC,CASSVGAFQSGGYTF
TRBD1,TRBV28,-,TRBJ2-3,TGTGCCAGCAGTTTCAGGGGGCTGGGCGATACGCAGTATTTT,CASSFRGLGDTQYF
-,TRBV10-3,-,TRBJ2-6,TGTGCCATCAGCGGCTCAGGGCGCTCTGGGGCCAACGTCCTGACTTTC,CAISGSGRSGANVLTF
-,TRBV7-2,-,TRBJ1-5,TGTGCCAGCAGCCCAACAGGGTTGGGCAATCAGCCCCAGCATTTT,CASSPTGLGNQPQHF
-,TRBV4-1,-,TRBJ2-1,TGCGCCAGCAGCCAACCCGGGAGAAGCCTATACAATGAGCAGTTCTTC,CASSQPGRSLYNEQFF
-,TRBV30,-,TRBJ2-5,TGTGCCTGGACTCGACTAGATGAGACCCAGTACTTC,CAWTRLDETQYF
-,TRBV7-8,-,TRBJ2-3,TGTGCCAGCAGCCCTACCCGACTAGGCGCAGATACGCAGTATTTT,CASSPTRLGADTQYF
-,TRBV5-1,-,TRBJ2-1,TGCGCCAGCAGCTTGGAGAGAAGGGAGAAGCAGTTCTTC,CASSLERREKQFF
TRBD1,TRBV7-2,-,TRBJ2-3,TGTGCCAGCAGCTTAGGGACAGGGGTTTATAATACGCAGTATTTT,CASSLGTGVYNTQYF
-,TRBV10-3,-,TRBJ1-4,TGTGCCATCAGTGAGCAAATGGGTGAAAAACTGTTTTTT,CAISEQMGEKLFF
-,TRBV25-1,-,TRBJ2-3,TGTGCCAGCAGTGGCCGGGACCCAGGGACAAGTACGCAGTATTTT,CASSGRDPGTSTQYF
-,TRBV18,-,TRBJ2-3,TGTGCCAGCTCAAGGGGGGTAGGCACAGATACGCAGTATTTT,CASSRGVGTDTQYF
TRBD2,TRBV5-1,-,TRBJ2-1,TGCGCCAGCGGCACTAGCGGGGCCCCCTACAATGAGCAGTTCTTC,CASGTSGAPYNEQFF
-,TRBV7-9,-,TRBJ2-3,TGTGCCAGCAGCCGACCCGGGGGCGAAAATACGCAGTATTTT,CASSRPGGENTQYF
-,TRBV9,-,TRBJ1-4,TGTGCCAGCAGCGCTCAGAAGGAAACTAATGAAAAACTGTTTTTT,CASSAQKETNEKLFF
-,TRBV28,-,TRBJ2-2,TGTGCCAGCAGTTCCCCGGGACGTAAGGTCGGGGAGCTGTTTTTT,CASSSPGRKVGELFF
TRBD2,TRBV5-1,-,TRBJ2-5,TGCGCCAGCAGGCCGTCCGGGAGGAGGGAGACCCAGTACTTC,CASRPSGRRETQYF
TRBD2,TRBV5-1,-,TRBJ2-1,TGCGCCAGCTCTCGACTAGCGGGCCGGAATGAGCAGTTCTTC,CASSRLAGRNEQFF
-,TRBV10-2,-,TRBJ2-7,TGCGCCACCGGTCGGGGGTCCTACGAGCAGTACTTC,CATGRGSYEQYF
TRBD1,TRBV2,few,TRBJ1-1,TGTGCCAGCAGAAATCCGGACAGGTTGGCAGCTTTCTTT,CASRNPDRLAAFF
-,TRBV5-6,-,TRBJ2-3,TGTGCCAGCAGCTTAGGACGGAGCACAGATACGCAGTATTTT,CASSLGRSTDTQYF